This passage covers 10 T cell receptor beta chains from one sample sequenced in a study of T cell repertoires in cytomegalovirus infection. MiXCR, run by TCRdb on the reads, gives a single entry per CDR3 protein. The sample carries 680,000 or so distinct CDR3 sequences, less than 40% recorded once. Sample: PBMCs. The receptors were sampled from a human donor in good health (CMV status not recorded). Some clones in this sample may be carry-over from other donors' samples.

This clonotype was recorded a few times. V and J are TRBV27 and TRBJ2-1; D perhaps matches TRBD2 (6 bases). Germline CDR1 and CDR2: MNHEY and SMNVEV (reference sequence). Trimming shortened V by 4 bases and J by 2 bases, and 9 bases separated the two germline ends. The CDR3 runs to 14 residues. CDR3 sequence (DNA): TGTGCCAGCAGTTCCGGGGGACCCTACAATGAGCAGTTCTTC. Translating it yields CASSSGGPYNEQFF.

In regard to this clonotype: Germline and junction disagree at one end, which may indicate a read error. For the CDR3, the DNA is TGTGCCAGCAGTTTGGCCTCCTATAATTCACCCCTCAACTTT. It is translated as CASSLASYNSPLNF. The rearrangement uses TRBV12-3 or TRBV12-4 and TRBJ1-6; no firm D call. This CDR3 contains 14 residues.

The rearrangement joins TRBV2 to TRBJ2-4; D unresolved. The CDR3 spans 17 residues. Looked up from germline, CDR1 is SNHLY and CDR2 is FYNNEI. Deletions cut 4 bases from V and 0 bases from J, with 16 bases between. DNA for the CDR3: TGTGCCAGCAGTGTAAGCGCAGAACACCTAGCCAAAAACATTCAGTACTTC. Translated, it gives CASSVSAEHLAKNIQYF.

This clonotype was detected once. The chain carries TRBV7-4 and TRBJ2-1, with 9 bases identical to TRBD2. Germline trimming cut 10 bases from V and 9 bases from J; bases unmatched to any gene: 19. Germline CDR1 is SGHVT and CDR2 is SQSDAQ. The CDR3 runs 16 residues. The CDR3 reads CATPFWREGRFTEQFF. For the CDR3, the DNA is TGTGCCACCCCCTTTTGGCGGGAGGGCCGGTTCACTGAGCAGTTCTTC.

Comment on this clonotype: A much larger clonotype is one base distant, so this may be a read error. This is likely a read error, given that the CDR3 carries no conserved phenylalanine or tryptophan at its end. V and J are TRBV7-2 and TRBJ2-3; D unresolved. CDR1 and CDR2 from the germline V gene are SGHTA and FQGNSA. V was shortened by 2 bases and J by 6 bases, with 9 bases between the two germline ends. The CDR3 has 13 amino acids. Here the CDR3 DNA reads TGTGCCAGCAGCTTAAGCAACCGGGATACGCAGTATCTT. Its protein product is CASSLSNRDTQYL.

This sequence joins TRBV27 and TRBJ1-2, with D hard to call. The V and J ends lost 4 bases and 5 bases respectively, with 14 bases between them. Germline CDR1 reads MNHEY; CDR2 reads SMNVEV (reference sequence). CDR3 size: 14 residues. As DNA, the CDR3 is TGTGCCAGCAGTTCCCCACGGGGATCGTATGGCTACACCTTC. Amino acids: CASSSPRGSYGYTF.

The chain couples TRBV7-2 to TRBJ1-5; no clear D. Trimming stripped 1 base from V and 6 bases from J, with 16 bases between. The germline CDR1 and CDR2 sequences are SGHTA and FQGNSA. This CDR3 region has 16 residues. The CDR3 loop reads CASSLDSGSEGQPQHF. The CDR3 region has the DNA TGTGCCAGCAGCTTAGATTCGGGATCGGAGGGTCAGCCCCAGCATTTT.

The genes are TRBV20-1 and TRBJ2-3, with TRBD1 as a possible D gene (5 bases). The CDR3 sequence is 14 residues long. The germline V gene has CDR1 DFQATT and CDR2 SNEGSKA (reference sequence). Trimming took 6 bases from V and 0 from J, leaving 13 bases between them. CDR3 region: CSAPGRTSTDTQYF. The CDR3, as DNA: TGCAGTGCCCCAGGGCGAACAAGCACAGATACGCAGTATTTT.

This clonotype occurred a few times. The rearrangement joins TRBV2 to TRBJ1-2; D is undetermined. In germline, CDR1 is SNHLY, CDR2 FYNNEI. The germline V and J ends were trimmed by 8 bases and 2 bases, with 12 bases remaining between them. There are 13 residues in the CDR3. The CDR3 reads CASPDGGNYGYTF. CDR3 sequence (DNA): TGTGCCAGCCCCGATGGCGGAAACTATGGCTACACCTTC.

This clonotype was counted only a few times. The chain has TRBV7-9 and TRBJ1-4; tentatively, D is TRBD1 (6 bases). The germline CDR1 and CDR2 sequences are SEHNR and FQNEAQ (reference sequence). The CDR3 runs 15 residues. Trimming pared 2 bases from V and 5 bases from J, leaving 12 bases between. The CDR3 region is CASSLLEQGNEKLFF. The DNA of the CDR3 is TGTGCCAGCAGCTTATTGGAACAGGGCAATGAAAAACTGTTTTTT.